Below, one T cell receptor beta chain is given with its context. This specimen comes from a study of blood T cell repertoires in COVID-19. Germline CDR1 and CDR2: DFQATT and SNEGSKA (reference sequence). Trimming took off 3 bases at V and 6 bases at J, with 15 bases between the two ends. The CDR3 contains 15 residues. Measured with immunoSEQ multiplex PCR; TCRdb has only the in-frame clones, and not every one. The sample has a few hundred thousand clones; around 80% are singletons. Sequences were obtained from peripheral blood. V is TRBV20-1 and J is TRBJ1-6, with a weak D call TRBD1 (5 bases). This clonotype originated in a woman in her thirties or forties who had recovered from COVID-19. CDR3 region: CSASGDSTGNSPLHF. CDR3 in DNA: TGCAGTGCTAGTGGCGACAGCACCGGTAATTCACCCCTCCACTTT.